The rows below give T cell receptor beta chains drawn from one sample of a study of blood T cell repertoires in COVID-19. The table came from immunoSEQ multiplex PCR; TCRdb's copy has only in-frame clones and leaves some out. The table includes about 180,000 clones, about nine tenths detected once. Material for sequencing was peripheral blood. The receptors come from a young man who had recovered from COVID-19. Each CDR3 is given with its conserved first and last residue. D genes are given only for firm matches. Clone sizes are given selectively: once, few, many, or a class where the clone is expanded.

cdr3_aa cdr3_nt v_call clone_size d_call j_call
CASSLPFRFLSYEQYF TGTGCCAGCAGCTTACCATTCAGGTTCCTCTCCTACGAGCAGTACTTC TRBV9 once - TRBJ2-7
CASSSGLAGETQYF TGTGCCAGCAGTTCCGGACTAGCGGGGGAGACCCAGTACTTC TRBV27 - TRBD2 TRBJ2-5
CASSSGVRSPWAEAFF TGTGCCAGCAGTTCCGGAGTAAGAAGTCCCTGGGCTGAAGCTTTCTTT TRBV7-2 - - TRBJ1-1
CASSIAGSSYEQYF TGTGCCAGTAGTATCGCCGGGAGCTCCTACGAGCAGTACTTC TRBV19 - - TRBJ2-7
CASSLFGTGGNQPQHF TGTGCCAGCAGCTTGTTTGGGACAGGGGGCAATCAGCCCCAGCATTTT TRBV5-6 - TRBD1 TRBJ1-5
CASTGQREPKETQYF TGTGCCAGTACAGGGCAGCGGGAGCCAAAAGAGACCCAGTACTTC TRBV2 once TRBD2 TRBJ2-5
CASSLVTGGAPYGYTF TGTGCCAGCAGCTTAGTAACAGGGGGCGCGCCCTATGGCTACACCTTC TRBV7-2 - TRBD1 TRBJ1-2
CASSPPRTYQDNEQFF TGTGCCAGCAGCCCCCCCAGGACATACCAAGACAATGAGCAGTTCTTC TRBV7-9 - - TRBJ2-1
CASSLWAHNCSGTNQYF TGTGCCAGCAGTTTGTGGGCGCACAATTGTAGCGGGACGAATCAGTACTTC TRBV28 - TRBD2 TRBJ2-7
CAWTTKFHGGNTEAFF TGTGCCTGGACCACTAAATTCCACGGGGGGAACACTGAAGCTTTCTTT TRBV30 few - TRBJ1-1
CASGPRRGTYNEQFF TGTGCCAGCGGCCCTAGGAGGGGAACCTACAATGAGCAGTTCTTC TRBV28 - - TRBJ2-1
CASSLGASYGYTF TGTGCCAGCAGCCTTGGGGCGAGCTATGGCTACACCTTC TRBV3-1/TRBV3-2 once - TRBJ1-2
CASSLAHGDTGELFF TGTGCCAGCAGCTTAGCGCACGGTGATACCGGGGAGCTGTTTTTT TRBV7-2 - - TRBJ2-2
CASSYSGTSEAFF TGTGCCAGCAGTTACAGTGGCACCTCTGAAGCTTTCTTT TRBV6-2/TRBV6-3 - - TRBJ1-1
CASSFPTGGGPGELFF TGTGCCAGCAGCTTTCCTACAGGGGGGGGACCCGGGGAGCTGTTTTTT TRBV7-2 - - TRBJ2-2
CASSQDWRSTGELFF TGTGCCAGCAGCCAAGATTGGAGGAGCACCGGGGAGCTGTTTTTT TRBV14 - - TRBJ2-2
CASSRSRGLTSGYTF TGTGCCAGTAGTCGTTCCCGGGGACTCACCTCTGGCTACACCTTC TRBV19 - - TRBJ1-2
CASIPLVTARGYEQYF TGTGCCAGCATCCCCCTGGTTACCGCCCGGGGATACGAGCAGTACTTC TRBV7-8 - - TRBJ2-7
CASSLRGLSYEQYF TGTGCCAGCAGTTTAAGGGGATTATCCTACGAGCAGTACTTC TRBV27 - - TRBJ2-7
CASSLSVTDTQYF TGTGCCAGCTCATTGTCAGTCACAGATACGCAGTATTTT TRBV18 - - TRBJ2-3